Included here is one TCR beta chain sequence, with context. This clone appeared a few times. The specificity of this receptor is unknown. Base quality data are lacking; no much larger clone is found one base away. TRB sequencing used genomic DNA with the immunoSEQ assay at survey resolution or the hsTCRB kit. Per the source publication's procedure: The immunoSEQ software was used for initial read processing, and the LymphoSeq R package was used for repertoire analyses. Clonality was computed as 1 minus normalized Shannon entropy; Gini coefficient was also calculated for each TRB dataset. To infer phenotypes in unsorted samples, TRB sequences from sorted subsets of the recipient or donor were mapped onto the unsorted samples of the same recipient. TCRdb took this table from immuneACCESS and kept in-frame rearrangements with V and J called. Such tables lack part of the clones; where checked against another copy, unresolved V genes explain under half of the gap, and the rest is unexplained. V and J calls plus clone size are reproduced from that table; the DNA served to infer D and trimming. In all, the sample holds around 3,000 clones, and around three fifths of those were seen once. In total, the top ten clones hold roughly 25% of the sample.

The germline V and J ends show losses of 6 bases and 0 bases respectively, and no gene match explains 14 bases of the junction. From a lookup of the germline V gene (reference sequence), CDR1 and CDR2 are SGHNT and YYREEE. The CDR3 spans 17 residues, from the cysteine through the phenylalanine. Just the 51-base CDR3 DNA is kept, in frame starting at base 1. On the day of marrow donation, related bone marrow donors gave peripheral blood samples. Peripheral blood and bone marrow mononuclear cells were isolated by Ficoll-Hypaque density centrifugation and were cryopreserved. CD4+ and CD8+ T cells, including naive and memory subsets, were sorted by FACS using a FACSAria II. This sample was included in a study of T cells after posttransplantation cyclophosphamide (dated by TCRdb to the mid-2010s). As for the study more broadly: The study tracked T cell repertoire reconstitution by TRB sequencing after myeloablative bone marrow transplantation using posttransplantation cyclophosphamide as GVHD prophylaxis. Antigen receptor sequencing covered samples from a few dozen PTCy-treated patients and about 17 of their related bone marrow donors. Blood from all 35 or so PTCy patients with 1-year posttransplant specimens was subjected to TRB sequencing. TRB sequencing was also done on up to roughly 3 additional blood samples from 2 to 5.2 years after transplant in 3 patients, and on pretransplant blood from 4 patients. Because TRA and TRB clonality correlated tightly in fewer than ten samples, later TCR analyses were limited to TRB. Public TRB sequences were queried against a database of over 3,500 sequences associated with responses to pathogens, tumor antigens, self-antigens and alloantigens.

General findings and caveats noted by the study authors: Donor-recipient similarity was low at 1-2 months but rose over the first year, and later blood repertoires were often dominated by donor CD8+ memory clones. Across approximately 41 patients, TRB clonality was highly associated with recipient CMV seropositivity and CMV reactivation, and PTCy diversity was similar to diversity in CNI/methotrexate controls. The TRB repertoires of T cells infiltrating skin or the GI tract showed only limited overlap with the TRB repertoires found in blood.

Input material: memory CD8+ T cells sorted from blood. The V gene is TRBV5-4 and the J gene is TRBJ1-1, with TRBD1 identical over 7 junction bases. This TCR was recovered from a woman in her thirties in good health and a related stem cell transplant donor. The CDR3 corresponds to CASISSYRGEMNTEAFF. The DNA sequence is TGTGCCAGCATCTCTTCTTACAGGGGAGAGATGAACACTGAAGCTTTCTTT.